Detailed here is one T cell receptor beta chain. Its antigen is unknown. Here the CDR3 omits its conserved ending phenylalanine or tryptophan, so a read error is the likely source. RNA was isolated from bulk, unsorted tissue, and RNA quality was assessed with a NanoDrop ND-1000 and an Agilent 2100. The normal lung samples consisted of distant non-tumor tissue collected more than 3 cm from the tumor edge. All donors had newly diagnosed lung cancer, had not received prior chemotherapy, and were admitted for thoracic surgery in China between August and November 2014. Patients who had received previous radiotherapy or chemotherapy, or who had another concurrent cancer, were excluded from the study. Pieces of surgical tissue measuring roughly 1-2.1 cm3 were kept in RNAlater solution and held at -80 degrees C until needed. This specimen belongs to a study of tumor and adjacent non-tumor tissue in lung cancer (dated by TCRdb to the late 2010s). Background for the entire study: The cohort included 12 adenocarcinoma, a couple of squamous cell carcinoma and 1 small cell lung cancer patients. Among the 15 or so patients, ages ranged from about 31 to 76 years, approximately 10 were men and 5 were women, and disease was TNM stage I to III. TCRbeta CDR3 sequencing was performed on around 30 paired specimens, with one tumor sample and one normal lung sample collected per patient. Sequencing generated a total of some 130 million productive TCRbeta reads, averaging about 4.17 million reads per sample. The study compared bulk TCRbeta repertoires from lung tumor tissue and matched distant non-tumor lung tissue of about 15 lung cancer patients. General findings and caveats noted by the study authors: Significantly higher TCR diversity (inverse Simpson) was observed in tumor tissue than in normal lung tissue (roughly 470 vs 170, P = 0.0075, Mann-Whitney U test). The cohort had only roughly 14 patients, and the authors noted that larger samples and more detailed clinical data are needed. Peripheral blood was not sequenced, so blood TCRbeta repertoires in these lung cancer patients were not examined. Younger patients had significantly higher TCR diversity, and higher tumor TCR diversity was associated with shorter overall and disease-free survival. Neither the sequencing platform nor unique molecular identifiers are named or mentioned anywhere in the methods. A significantly larger cumulative share of the repertoire was made up by the top 100 clones in normal lung than in tumor tissue.

Library preparation employed multiplex PCR. TCRdb shows the sequencer as Illumina HiSeq 2500. TCRbeta libraries were constructed through three rounds of nested PCR with primers (Table S4) according to protocols modified from ARM-PCR. Before sequencing, PCR products of 200-500 bp were excised from the gel and purified with the QIAquick gel extraction kit. Per the original workflow: Trimmomatic was used to clean the reads, FLASH was used to merge the reads into complete CDR3 sequences, and MiTCR was used to assign the reads to V(D)J germline segments. Clonal diversity was computed as the inverse Simpson's index with VDJtools. In-frame sequences without a premature stop codon were defined as productive reads. TCRdb passed the public sequencing reads through fastp at Q25 and MiXCR, retaining productive beta sequences. Every CDR3 protein is listed once, alongside the most common genes and DNA of its rows. TCRdb, not the original authors, processed these V and J calls. The sample records approximately 110,000 distinct CDR3 sequences, 60% to 80% of which are singletons. The ten largest clones add up to under 20% of the sample.

Termini included, the CDR3 measures 16 amino acids. Only the CDR3 part of the read is kept: 48 bases, read in frame from the first base. CDR1 and CDR2 are read off the germline V gene as MNHEY and SVGEGT. Sequenced sample: distant non-tumor lung tissue. This receptor was obtained from a man in his 60s with non-small cell lung cancer. Here the chain combines TRBV6-2 or TRBV6-3 and TRBJ2-1, with 7 bases aligning to TRBD2. DNA sequence: TGTACCAGCAGCACCCCGATAATGGCGGGGGACAATGAGCAGTTCCTC. It translates as CTSSTPIMAGDNEQFL.